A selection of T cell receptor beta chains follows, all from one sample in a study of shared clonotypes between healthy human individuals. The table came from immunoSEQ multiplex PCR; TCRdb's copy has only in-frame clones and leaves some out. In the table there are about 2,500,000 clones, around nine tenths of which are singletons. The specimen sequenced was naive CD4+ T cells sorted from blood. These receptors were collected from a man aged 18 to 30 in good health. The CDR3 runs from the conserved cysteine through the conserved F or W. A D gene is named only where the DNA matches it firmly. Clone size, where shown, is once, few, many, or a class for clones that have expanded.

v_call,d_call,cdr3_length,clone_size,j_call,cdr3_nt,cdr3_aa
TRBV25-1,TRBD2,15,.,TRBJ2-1,TGTGCCAGCAGCGGGACGGCGGGAGTAGCAAATGAGCAGTTCTTC,CASSGTAGVANEQFF
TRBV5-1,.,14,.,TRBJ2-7,TGCGCCAGCAGCTTGGGAGTGGCAATCTACGAGCAGTACTTC,CASSLGVAIYEQYF
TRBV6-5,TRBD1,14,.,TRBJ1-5,TGTGCCAGCACCCGACAGGGCGGCAATCAGCCCCAGCATTTT,CASTRQGGNQPQHF
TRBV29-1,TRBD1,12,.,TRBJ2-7,TGCAGCGTCCGGGACAGCCGTTACGAGCAGTACTTC,CSVRDSRYEQYF
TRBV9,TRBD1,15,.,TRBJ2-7,TGTGCCAGCAGCGTAGGGCAGGGGGCCGTACCCGAGCAGTACTTC,CASSVGQGAVPEQYF
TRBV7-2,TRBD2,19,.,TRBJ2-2,TGTGCCAGCAGCCAGTCACTAGCGGGGGGACTAAAGAACACCGGGGAGCTGTTTTTT,CASSQSLAGGLKNTGELFF
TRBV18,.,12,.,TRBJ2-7,TGTGCCAGCTCCCCCACCCAGTTCGAGCAGTACTTC,CASSPTQFEQYF
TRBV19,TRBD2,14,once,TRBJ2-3,TGTGCCAGTAGCCCCGGACTAGCGACAGATACGCAGTATTTT,CASSPGLATDTQYF
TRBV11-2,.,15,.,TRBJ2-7,TGTGCCAGCAGCTTAGAACCGGGACTTATCTACGAGCAGTACTTC,CASSLEPGLIYEQYF
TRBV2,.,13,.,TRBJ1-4,TGTGCCAGCAGCCCTGGGAATGGCGAAAAACTGTTTTTT,CASSPGNGEKLFF
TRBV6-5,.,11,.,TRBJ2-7,TGTGCCAGCAGAAATACAGGTAAACGGTACTTC,CASRNTGKRYF
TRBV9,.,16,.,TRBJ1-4,TGTGCCAGCAGCCCGACCCCACAGGGAGGGAATGAAAAACTGTTTTTT,CASSPTPQGGNEKLFF
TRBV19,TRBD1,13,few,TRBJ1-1,TGTGCCACCAAGGACAGGCTGAACACTGAAGCTTTCTTT,CATKDRLNTEAFF
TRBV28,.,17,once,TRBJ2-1,TGTGCCAGTAAGCCGCGTCCAGGGGAGGGCCACTACAATGAGCAGTTCTTC,CASKPRPGEGHYNEQFF
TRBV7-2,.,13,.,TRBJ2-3,TGTGCCAGCAGCCCCTTCTCAGAAGAGACGCAGTATTTT,CASSPFSEETQYF
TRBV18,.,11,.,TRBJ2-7,TGTGCCAGCTCCCGACAGTACGAGCAGTACTTC,CASSRQYEQYF
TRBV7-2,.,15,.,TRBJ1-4,TGTGCCAGCAGCGCCCGGGGCCCCACGGGGGAAAAACTGTTTTTT,CASSARGPTGEKLFF
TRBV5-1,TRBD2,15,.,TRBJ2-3,TGCGCCAGCAGCACGGGACTAGCGGGGACAGATACGCAGTATTTT,CASSTGLAGTDTQYF
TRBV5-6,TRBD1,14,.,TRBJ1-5,TGTGCCAGCAGCCAGGGGGCTTGGAATCAGCCCCAGCATTTT,CASSQGAWNQPQHF
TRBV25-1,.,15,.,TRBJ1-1,TGTGCCAGCAGTGAATCAGGGAGGGGGAACACTGAAGCTTTCTTT,CASSESGRGNTEAFF
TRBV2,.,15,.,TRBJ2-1,TGTGCCAGCAGACCGGTGAACTACGATAGGAATGAGCAGTTCTTC,CASRPVNYDRNEQFF
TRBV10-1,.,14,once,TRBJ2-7,TGCGCCAGCAGTGAGGGCTTGTACCCCTACGAGCAGTACTTC,CASSEGLYPYEQYF
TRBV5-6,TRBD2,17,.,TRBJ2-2,TGTGCCAGCAGCGAGATGGGACTAGCGAAGAACACCGGGGAGCTGTTTTTT,CASSEMGLAKNTGELFF
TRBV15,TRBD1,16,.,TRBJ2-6,TGTGCCACCCGGGCCAGGGGGTTCAAAGGGGCCAACGTCCTGACTTTC,CATRARGFKGANVLTF
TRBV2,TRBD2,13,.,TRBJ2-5,TGTGCCAGCAGGACTAGCGGATGGGAGACCCAGTACTTC,CASRTSGWETQYF
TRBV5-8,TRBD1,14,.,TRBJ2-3,TGTGCCAGCAGCCCGGGACAGGTAGAAGATACGCAGTATTTT,CASSPGQVEDTQYF